These T cell receptor beta chains were read from a single sample in a study of glioma-infiltrating T cells after dendritic cell vaccination. Data came from immunoSEQ multiplex PCR; TCRdb stores just in-frame clones and leaves some out. Among roughly 100,000 clones, 90% were seen once, and the ten largest hold 2.5% to 3.5%. Sequenced here: blood, sampled after dendritic cell vaccination. These receptors were taken from a human donor with glioblastoma. Each CDR3 is given with its conserved first and last residue. The D gene is left open where the match is weak.

CASSLSGQGAIFPNSPLHF	TRBD1	TRBV5-1	TRBJ1-6
CASRYPGGEQYF	TRBD1	TRBV2	TRBJ2-7
CASSLGTDTGAQHF	TRBD1	TRBV7-9	TRBJ1-5
CSVGQGSSGYTF	TRBD1	TRBV29-1	TRBJ1-2
CAWSVPRVYQETQYF	NA	TRBV30	TRBJ2-5
CSVAGDLSSYNEQFF	NA	TRBV29-1	TRBJ2-1
CASQFGTGVDEQYF	TRBD1	TRBV5-1	TRBJ2-7
CASSEVDYGYTF	NA	TRBV6-1	TRBJ1-2
CASRWGPSGSNTGELFF	TRBD2	TRBV5-4	TRBJ2-2
CASTRTGTNEQFF	TRBD1	TRBV7-9	TRBJ2-1
CASSAGRAGRNTIYF	NA	TRBV9	TRBJ1-3
CAISGGQGVDTEAFF	TRBD1	TRBV10-3	TRBJ1-1
CASSEALSANYGYTF	NA	TRBV6-1	TRBJ1-2
CSARGGDTQYF	TRBD2	TRBV20-1	TRBJ2-3
CASRAGPGGTEAFF	NA	TRBV5-1	TRBJ1-1
CATSRALTGIATNEKLFF	NA	TRBV15	TRBJ1-4
CASTTGPAGTEAFF	NA	TRBV19	TRBJ1-1